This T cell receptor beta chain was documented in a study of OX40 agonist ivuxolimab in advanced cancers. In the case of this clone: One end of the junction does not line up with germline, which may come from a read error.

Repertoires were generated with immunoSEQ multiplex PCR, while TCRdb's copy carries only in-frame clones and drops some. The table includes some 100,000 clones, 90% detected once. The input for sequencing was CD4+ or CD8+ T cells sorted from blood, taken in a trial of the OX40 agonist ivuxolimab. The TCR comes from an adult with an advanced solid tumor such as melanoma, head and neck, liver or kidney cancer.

The CDR3 DNA reads as TGTGCCAGCAGTTTATACGGGGCTAAAGAAAAACTGTTTTTT. Protein product: CASSLYGAKEKLFF. The V and J genes are TRBV28 and TRBJ1-4; D is perhaps TRBD1 (5 bases). There are 14 residues in the CDR3. Germline loops: CDR1 MDHEN, CDR2 SYDVKM.